The 30 T cell receptor beta chains below were found in one sample sequenced in a study of shared clonotypes between healthy human individuals. Terminally differentiated effector memory CD45RA+ cells were excluded by CCR7 positive selection of CD45RO-negative cells. Generated by immunoSEQ multiplex PCR, the TCRdb table keeps only in-frame clones and is missing some. The repertoire holds roughly 850,000 clones, about 96% seen once, with roughly 0.23% in the top ten. The source material was naive CD8+ T cells sorted from blood. The receptors here all came from a man aged 25 to 45 in good health.

The chain uses TRBV5-1 and TRBJ2-5; D is perhaps TRBD1 (6 bases). There are 16 residues in the CDR3. Germline V gene sequence: CDR1 SGHRS, CDR2 YFSETQ. The V end was cut by 4 bases, the J end by 2 bases, with 18 bases between. CDR3: CASSRTGRGTQETQYF. The CDR3 DNA follows: TGCGCCAGCAGCCGAACCGGCAGGGGCACACAAGAGACCCAGTACTTC.

The genes are TRBV5-8 and TRBJ2-1, with a weak D call TRBD2 (7 bases). Germline values: CDR1 SGHTS, CDR2 YDEGEE. V dropped 2 bases and J dropped 4 bases, with 10 bases sitting between them. The CDR3 is 14 amino acids. The CDR3 spells CASSFGGAYNEQFF. Written as DNA, the CDR3 is TGTGCCAGCAGCTTTGGGGGGGCTTACAATGAGCAGTTCTTC.

The rearrangement uses TRBV27 and TRBJ1-1; D is possibly TRBD1 (5 bases). The CDR3 has 15 amino acids. Germline-derived CDR1 and CDR2 are MNHEY and SMNVEV (reference sequence). Trimming stripped 5 bases from V and 4 bases from J, with 17 bases between. The CDR3 here is CASSLIARGSTEAFF. The CDR3 nucleotides read TGTGCCAGCAGTCTCATCGCACGGGGGAGCACTGAAGCTTTCTTT.

The rearrangement links TRBV28 to TRBJ2-1; D gene unclear. V was shortened by 5 bases and J by 10 bases, with 15 bases between the two germline ends. The CDR3 runs 13 residues. Per germline, CDR1 MDHEN and CDR2 SYDVKM. DNA of the CDR3: TGTGCCAGCAGTACCCCGGAAGCCACCGAGCAGTTCTTC. Translation gives CASSTPEATEQFF.

The gene calls are TRBV7-9 and TRBJ1-1; 9 bases line up with TRBD1. Germline CDR1 is SEHNR and CDR2 is FQNEAQ (reference sequence). CDR3 size: 15 residues. V trimming: 6 bases; J trimming: 5 bases; junction bases outside the gene matches: 10. The DNA of the CDR3 is TGTGCCAGCAGTTTCACAGGGGGCGCAGGGACTGAAGCTTTCTTT. Its protein product is CASSFTGGAGTEAFF. The full variable domain, in which reference TRBV7-9 and TRBJ1-1 provide the parts outside the CDR3, is DTGVSQNPRHKITKRGQNVTFRCDPISEHNRLYWYRQTLGQGPEFLTYFQNEAQLEKSRLLSDRFSAERPKGSFSTLEIQRTEQGDSAMYLCASSFTGGAGTEAFFGQGTRLTVV.

This sequence joins TRBV7-9 and TRBJ2-7; 9 bases agree with TRBD2. V lost 4 bases, J lost 1 base, and 11 bases stayed unmatched. Germline lookup yields CDR1 SEHNR and CDR2 FQNEAQ (reference sequence). The CDR3 is made up of 17 amino acids. CDR3 nucleotide sequence: TGTGCCAGCAGCTCGGGGCCAGCGGGAGGCGCGTCCTACGAGCAGTACTTC. Translation gives CASSSGPAGGASYEQYF.

The V call is TRBV14, the J call TRBJ2-2; D is ambiguous. CDR3 size: 16 residues. Trimming stripped 4 bases from V and 1 base from J, with 13 bases between. Germline V gene lookup returns CDR1 SGHDN and CDR2 FVKESK. The CDR3 protein is CASSPKYSWNTGELFF. CDR3 nucleotide sequence: TGTGCCAGCAGCCCCAAGTACAGCTGGAACACCGGGGAGCTGTTTTTT.

A word on this clone: The sample contains more than one DNA sequence encoding this CDR3. V usage is TRBV9 and J usage is TRBJ2-6; D is uncertain. The CDR3 has 14 amino acids. Germline values: CDR1 SGDLS, CDR2 YYNGEE. The V and J ends lost 2 bases and 0 bases respectively, with 3 bases between them. The CDR3 loop is CASSVSSGANVLTF. The CDR3 nucleotides read TGTGCCAGCAGCGTCAGCTCTGGGGCCAACGTCCTGACTTTC.

The count of this clone is one. The chain uses TRBV28 and TRBJ2-1; 7 nucleotides align to TRBD2. Germline loops: CDR1 MDHEN, CDR2 SYDVKM. Trimming took 8 bases from V and 7 from J; bases not matched to a gene: 2. The CDR3 runs to 11 residues. In nucleotides, the CDR3 is TGTGCCAGCCCCGGGGGGAATGAGCAGTTCTTC. It encodes CASPGGNEQFF.

The rearrangement joins TRBV27 to TRBJ1-5; tentatively, D is TRBD1 (6 bases). CDR3 length equals 15 residues. V was cut by 0 bases and J by 6 bases, with 12 bases left in between. Germline assignment: CDR1 MNHEY and CDR2 SMNVEV (reference sequence). CDR3 sequence reads: CASSLSGGVGQPQHF. The CDR3 bases are TGTGCCAGCAGTTTATCAGGGGGGGTTGGTCAGCCCCAGCATTTT.

The chain uses TRBV9 and TRBJ2-1; D gene uncertain. The germline V gene has CDR1 SGDLS and CDR2 YYNGEE. The CDR3 consists of 15 residues. Trimming shortened V by 0 bases and J by 8 bases, and 15 bases separated the two germline ends. The CDR3 DNA reads TGTGCCAGCAGCGTAGGTCGGCCTAGGATGGATGAGCAGTTCTTC. Translated, it gives CASSVGRPRMDEQFF. The full variable domain, rest sourced from reference TRBV9 and TRBJ2-1, is DSGVTQTPKHLITATGQRVTLRCSPRSGDLSVYWYQQSLDQGLQFLIQYYNGEERAKGNILERFSAQQFPDLHSELNLSSLELGDSALYFCASSVGRPRMDEQFFGPGTRLTVL.

This clone showed up just once. The gene calls are TRBV27 and TRBJ2-1; 8 bases match TRBD2. Trimming cost V 6 bases and J 3 bases; bases outside gene matches: 10. The CDR3 is 16 amino acids. Germline CDR1 and CDR2: MNHEY and SMNVEV (reference sequence). Here the CDR3 reads CASRNEIAGFYNEQFF. CDR3 DNA sequence: TGTGCCAGCAGAAACGAGATAGCGGGATTCTACAATGAGCAGTTCTTC.

The genes are TRBV27 and TRBJ2-1; 10 bases match TRBD2. Per germline, CDR1 MNHEY and CDR2 SMNVEV (reference sequence). V lost 4 bases to trimming and J lost 6 bases; unmatched junction nucleotides: 12. The CDR3 extends over 17 amino acids. CDR3 nucleotide sequence: TGTGCCAGCAGTTCGGCGTCCGCTAGCGGGAGAGGCAATGAGCAGTTCTTC. Translated, it gives CASSSASASGRGNEQFF.

The rearrangement links TRBV29-1 to TRBJ2-2; D not resolved. The V gene's germline CDR1 is SQVTM and CDR2 ANQGSEA. This CDR3 spans 10 amino acids. V gave up 4 bases and J gave up 6 bases, with 3 bases separating them. The CDR3 sequence is CSVGAGELFF. The CDR3 region has the DNA TGCAGCGTTGGGGCCGGGGAGCTGTTTTTT.

The rearrangement joins TRBV11-2 to TRBJ2-3, with D maybe TRBD1 (6 bases). Looked up from germline, CDR1 is SGHAT and CDR2 is FQNNGV. The length of the CDR3 is 17 residues. V gave up 0 bases and J gave up 2 bases, with 15 bases separating them. CDR3 sequence (DNA): TGTGCCAGCAGCTTAGATCGATTGGACAGCCACACAGATACGCAGTATTTT. Its translation is CASSLDRLDSHTDTQYF.

This chain joins TRBV9 and TRBJ2-1; 9 nucleotides align to TRBD2. After removal of 4 bases from V and 4 bases from J, the junction contained 9 bases not matched to a gene. The CDR3 loop spans 16 amino acids. The germline gives CDR1 SGDLS, CDR2 YYNGEE. CDR3 coding DNA: TGTGCCAGCAGCCCCCCCGGGACTAGCCTTTACAATGAGCAGTTCTTC. Protein: CASSPPGTSLYNEQFF.

This chain connects TRBV27 to TRBJ2-7, with D perhaps given as TRBD1 or TRBD2 (5 bases each). The CDR3 runs to 15 residues. Germline V lookup: CDR1 MNHEY, CDR2 SMNVEV (reference sequence). Trimming removed 5 bases from V and 3 bases from J, with 17 bases in between. CDR3 coding DNA: TGTGCCAGCAGTCCAGCCGGGACGGTATACTACGAGCAGTACTTC. It encodes CASSPAGTVYYEQYF.

This rearrangement joins TRBV19 to TRBJ1-2; 7 bases are shared with TRBD1. Trimming took 5 bases from V and 6 from J; bases not matched to a gene: 9. The CDR3 sequence is 14 residues long. CDR1 is LNHDA, CDR2 SQIVND, per germline (reference sequence). In DNA form, the CDR3 reads TGTGCCAGTAGTCCCAAGGGACAGACAAATGGCTACACCTTC. This sequence encodes CASSPKGQTNGYTF. Looking up the rest from reference TRBV19 and TRBJ1-2 gives the full variable domain: DGGITQSPKYLFRKEGQNVTLSCEQNLNHDAMYWYRQDPGQGLRLIYYSQIVNDFQKGDIAEGYSVSREKKESFPLTVTSAQKNPTAFYLCASSPKGQTNGYTFGSGTRLTVV.

Comment on this clone: This sample includes further DNA sequences coding for the same CDR3. The genes are TRBV4-3 and TRBJ2-1; D not certain. V was trimmed by 0 bases and J by 2 bases, leaving 8 bases between them. The length of the CDR3 is 15 residues. The germline V gene has CDR1 LGHNA and CDR2 YSLEER. The CDR3 sequence is CASSQDRATYNEQFF. CDR3 in DNA: TGCGCCAGCAGCCAAGATCGAGCGACCTACAATGAGCAGTTCTTC.

This chain uses TRBV5-1 with TRBJ2-1, with 7 bases that match TRBD2. Germline loops: CDR1 SGHRS, CDR2 YFSETQ. The CDR3 has 15 amino acids. J gave up 8 bases and V 5 bases, and 13 bases lay outside the gene matches. The CDR3 bases are TGCGCCAGCAGTCGACTAGCACCTTTTATGGATGAGCAGTTCTTC. Its translation: CASSRLAPFMDEQFF.

J is TRBJ2-1 and V is TRBV9; TRBD2 agrees at 9 bases. Trimming removed 0 bases from V and 0 bases from J; junction bases left unmatched: 4. CDR1 is SGDLS and CDR2 is YYNGEE in the germline V gene. CDR3 length equals 17 residues. DNA of the CDR3: TGTGCCAGCAGCGTAGATTTTAGCGGGAGCTCCTACAATGAGCAGTTCTTC. Translated: CASSVDFSGSSYNEQFF.

The rearrangement joins TRBV5-1 to TRBJ2-7; 9 bases match TRBD1. V lost 4 bases and J lost 2; bases outside the gene matches: 10. Germline CDR1 is SGHRS and CDR2 is YFSETQ. The CDR3 covers 16 residues. DNA for the CDR3: TGCGCCAGCAGCCCCCCCTCCGGGACAGGGACCTACGAGCAGTACTTC. The encoded protein is CASSPPSGTGTYEQYF.

The genes are TRBV29-1 and TRBJ2-1; 8 bases agree with TRBD2. Trimming removed 4 bases from V and 7 bases from J; junction bases left unmatched: 6. The CDR3 has 13 residues. Germline V gene lookup returns CDR1 SQVTM and CDR2 ANQGSEA. CDR3 sequence (DNA): TGCAGCGTTGGGCCCGGGAGGGGGAATGAGCAGTTCTTC. Translating gives CSVGPGRGNEQFF.

The chain couples TRBV28 to TRBJ1-5, with TRBD1 matching over 9 bases. The V segment lost 4 bases and the J segment 6 bases; nucleotides outside the gene matches: 4. Per the germline V gene, CDR1 is MDHEN and CDR2 is SYDVKM. This CDR3 is 14 amino acids long. The CDR3 DNA follows: TGTGCCAGCAGTTGGGGACAGGGTGTTCAGCCCCAGCATTTT. Amino acids: CASSWGQGVQPQHF.

This chain connects TRBV7-2 to TRBJ1-3; 7 bases are a match to TRBD1. This CDR3 region has 16 residues. Trimming removed 5 bases from V and 4 bases from J; junction bases left unmatched: 11. CDR1 and CDR2 (germline): SGHTA, FQGNSA. The CDR3 DNA follows: TGTGCCAGCAGCCCGCTGACAGGGTTGGGGGGAAACACCATATATTTT. It specifies CASSPLTGLGGNTIYF.

The chain employs TRBV7-9 and TRBJ1-1; possible D gene TRBD1, 6 bases. The CDR3 covers 15 residues. V was shortened by 1 base and J by 1 base, with 10 bases between the two germline ends. The germline V gene has CDR1 SEHNR and CDR2 FQNEAQ (reference sequence). CDR3 protein: CASSLDREENTEAFF. CDR3 coding DNA: TGTGCCAGCAGCTTAGACAGGGAGGAGAACACTGAAGCTTTCTTT.

CDR3 region: CASGGGGFEQYF. The CDR3 coding sequence is TGTGCATCGGGAGGAGGAGGTTTCGAGCAGTACTTC. The J gene is TRBJ2-7, the V gene TRBV6-5; 7 bases align to TRBD2. This CDR3 is 12 amino acids long. Per the germline V gene, CDR1 is MNHEY and CDR2 is SVGAGI.

The chain has TRBV19 and TRBJ2-6, with no clear D. Germline CDR1 reads LNHDA; CDR2 reads SQIVND (reference sequence). V dropped 8 bases and J dropped 0 bases, with 14 bases sitting between them. This CDR3 contains 16 residues. CDR3 sequence reads: CASRTDVSSGANVLTF. The CDR3 nucleotides are TGTGCCAGTCGAACGGACGTAAGCTCTGGGGCCAACGTCCTGACTTTC.

The chain carries TRBV4-1 and TRBJ2-6; TRBD2 agrees at 9 bases. The germline gives CDR1 MGHRA, CDR2 YSYEKL. The ends lost 0 bases at V and 0 bases at J; junction bases unmatched: 9. This CDR3 region has 20 residues. The CDR3 reads CASSQDPPGSGSSGANVLTF. CDR3 DNA sequence: TGCGCCAGCAGCCAAGATCCCCCCGGTAGCGGGAGCTCTGGGGCCAACGTCCTGACTTTC.

The gene calls are TRBV7-8 and TRBJ1-5, with D maybe TRBD1 (6 bases). Germline V gene data show CDR1 as SGHVS and CDR2 as FQNEAQ. The CDR3 runs 15 residues. Trimming shortened V by 1 base and J by 4 bases, and 11 bases separated the two germline ends. This chain's CDR3 is CASSLVGGSNQPQHF. The CDR3 DNA follows: TGTGCCAGCAGCTTAGTAGGGGGGTCGAATCAGCCCCAGCATTTT.